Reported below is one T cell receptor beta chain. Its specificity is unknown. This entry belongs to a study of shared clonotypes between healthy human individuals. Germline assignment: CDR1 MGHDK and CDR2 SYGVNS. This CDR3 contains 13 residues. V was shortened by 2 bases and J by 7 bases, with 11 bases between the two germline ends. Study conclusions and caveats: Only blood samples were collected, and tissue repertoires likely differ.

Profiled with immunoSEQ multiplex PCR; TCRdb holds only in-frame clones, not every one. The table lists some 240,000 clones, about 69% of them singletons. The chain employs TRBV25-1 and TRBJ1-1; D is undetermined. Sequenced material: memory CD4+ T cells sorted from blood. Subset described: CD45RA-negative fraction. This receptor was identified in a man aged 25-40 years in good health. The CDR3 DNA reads TGTGCCAGCAGTGAACAGGCCTCACGTGAAGCTTTCTTT. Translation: CASSEQASREAFF.